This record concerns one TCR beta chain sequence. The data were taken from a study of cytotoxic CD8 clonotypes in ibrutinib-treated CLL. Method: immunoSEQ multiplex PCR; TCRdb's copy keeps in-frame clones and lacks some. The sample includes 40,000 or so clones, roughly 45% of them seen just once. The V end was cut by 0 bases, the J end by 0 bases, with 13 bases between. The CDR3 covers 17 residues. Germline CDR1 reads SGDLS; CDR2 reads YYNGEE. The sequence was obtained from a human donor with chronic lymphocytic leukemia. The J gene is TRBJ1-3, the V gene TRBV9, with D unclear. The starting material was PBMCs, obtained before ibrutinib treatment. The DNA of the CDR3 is TGTGCCAGCAGCGTAGAGGTCGGAGGGATCTCTGGAAACACCATATATTTT. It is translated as CASSVEVGGISGNTIYF.